Presented here are 12 T cell receptor beta chains from one specimen sequenced in a study of cytomegalovirus exposure and HLA in healthy donors (dated by TCRdb to about 2017). The library came from the immunoSEQ multiplex PCR assay. A mixture of 60 forward primers for TCR Vbeta segments and 13 reverse primers for TCR Jbeta segments was used in the multiplex PCR. TCRdb took this table from immuneACCESS and kept in-frame rearrangements with V and J called. Such tables lack part of the clones; where checked against another copy, unresolved V genes explain under half of the gap, and the rest is unexplained. The sample records 35,000 to 45,000 clones, around 70% of which are singletons. The leading ten clones occupy about 3.2% of the sample. The sequenced sample consisted of PBMCs. Every receptor here comes from a woman in her twenties or thirties in good health and CMV-seronegative.

The J gene is TRBJ2-3, the V gene TRBV2; D uncertain. The CDR3 loop spans 11 amino acids. Trimming removed 5 bases from V and 4 bases from J, with 4 bases in between. Germline CDR1 is SNHLY and CDR2 is FYNNEI. The CDR3 loop reads CASSWPDTQYF. CDR3 sequence (DNA): TGTGCCAGCAGTTGGCCAGATACGCAGTATTTT. The full variable domain, in which reference TRBV2 and TRBJ2-3 provide the parts outside the CDR3, is EPEVTQTPSHQVTQMGQEVILRCVPISNHLYFYWYRQILGQKVEFLVSFYNNEISEKSEIFDDQFSVERPDGSNFTLKIRSTKLEDSAMYFCASSWPDTQYFGPGTRLTVL.

V is TRBV13 and J is TRBJ2-7, with 11 bases matching TRBD1. The CDR3 has 16 residues. V was clipped by 5 bases and J by 1 base; unmatched bases: 7. In germline, CDR1 is PRHDT, CDR2 FYEKMQ (reference sequence). The CDR3 spells CASSLGGQGVSYEQYF. The CDR3 DNA reads TGTGCCAGCAGCCTTGGGGGACAGGGGGTTTCCTACGAGCAGTACTTC.

J is TRBJ2-7 and V is TRBV5-1; 14 bases agree with TRBD2. The CDR3 runs to 16 residues. The V and J ends lost 4 bases and 5 bases, in that order; junction bases with no gene match: 8. CDR1 and CDR2 from the germline V gene are SGHRS and YFSETQ. The CDR3 nucleotides read TGCGCCAGCAGCCCTGTAACGGGACTAGCGGGAGACGAGCAGTACTTC. This gives the protein CASSPVTGLAGDEQYF.

The V call is TRBV16, the J call TRBJ1-1, with D possibly matching TRBD1 (5 bases). V shed 2 bases and J shed 1 base, with 5 bases lying between them. Germline CDR1 and CDR2: KGHSY and FQNENV. The CDR3 sequence is 13 residues long. The chain's CDR3 is CASSQDRNTEAFF. CDR3 in DNA: TGTGCCAGCAGCCAAGACAGGAACACTGAAGCTTTCTTT.

The rearrangement joins TRBV7-2 to TRBJ2-7; possibly TRBD1 for D (5 bases). There are 14 residues in the CDR3. CDR1 and CDR2 from the germline V gene are SGHTA and FQGNSA. The germline V and J ends were trimmed by 5 bases and 3 bases, with 14 bases remaining between them. The CDR3 coding sequence is TGTGCCAGCAGCCCATCCCAGGGTTACTACGAGCAGTACTTC. This sequence encodes CASSPSQGYYEQYF.

There are a few counts of this clone. The chain carries TRBV30 and TRBJ2-5, with 7 bases fitting TRBD2. The DNA end favors TRBJ2-7, so the J call may be wrong. The CDR3 is made up of 12 amino acids. Looked up from germline, CDR1 is GTSNPN and CDR2 is SVGIG (reference sequence). The CDR3 reads CAWSRSGNEQYF. CDR3 nucleotides: TGTGCCTGGAGTCGCAGCGGGAACGAGCAGTACTTC.

This clone was counted between two and nine times. V and J are TRBV6-1 and TRBJ2-7; possible D gene TRBD2, 6 bases. The germline V gene has CDR1 MNHNS and CDR2 SASEGT. Deletions cut 8 bases from V and 7 bases from J, with 21 bases between. This CDR3 is 14 amino acids long. The CDR3 is CASRVDSGRLEQYF. In DNA, the CDR3 is TGTGCCAGCCGAGTGGATAGCGGCCGGTTGGAGCAGTACTTC.

V and J are TRBV29-1 and TRBJ2-5, with 7 bases lining up with TRBD1. Germline-derived CDR1 and CDR2 are SQVTM and ANQGSEA. After removal of 7 bases from V and 4 bases from J, the junction contained 6 bases not matched to a gene. The CDR3 is 12 amino acids. The CDR3 loop reads CSATGWGETQYF. The DNA for the CDR3 is TGCAGCGCGACAGGGTGGGGAGAGACCCAGTACTTC.

The V gene is TRBV29-1, the J gene TRBJ2-3; D is unclear. There are 12 residues in the CDR3. Trimming cost V 5 bases and J 3 bases, with 9 bases left between them. CDR1 and CDR2 from the germline V gene are SQVTM and ANQGSEA. CDR3 nucleotide sequence: TGCAGCGTTCCGAGACTGACAGATACGCAGTATTTT. This sequence encodes CSVPRLTDTQYF.

J is TRBJ2-4 and V is TRBV13; D possibly corresponds to TRBD2 (6 bases). With 0 bases removed from V and 0 bases from J, the gap between germline ends came to 18 bases. The CDR3 has 19 amino acids. The germline gives CDR1 PRHDT, CDR2 FYEKMQ (reference sequence). The DNA of the CDR3 is TGTGCCAGCAGCTTAGGGGCAGGGTTAGGGGACTTAGCCAAAAACATTCAGTACTTC. Its protein product is CASSLGAGLGDLAKNIQYF.

This clone was seen at least ten times. The V and J genes are TRBV29-1 and TRBJ1-1; weak D call: TRBD1 (5 bases). The CDR3 has 13 amino acids. Trimming cost V 7 bases and J 1 base, with 13 bases left between them. Germline lookup yields CDR1 SQVTM and CDR2 ANQGSEA. Here the CDR3 DNA reads TGCAGCGCCCCGGACACCTCGAACACTGAAGCTTTCTTT. Its protein product is CSAPDTSNTEAFF. The full variable domain, completed using reference TRBV29-1 and TRBJ1-1, is SAVISQKPSRDICQRGTSLTIQCQVDSQVTMMFWYRQQPGQSLTLIATANQGSEATYESGFVIDKFPISRPNLTFSTLTVSNMSPEDSSIYLCSAPDTSNTEAFFGQGTRLTVV.

The gene calls are TRBV30 and TRBJ2-7; D is perhaps TRBD1 (5 bases). Germline assignment: CDR1 GTSNPN and CDR2 SVGIG (reference sequence). Trimming stripped 0 bases from V and 1 base from J, with 16 bases between. The CDR3 has 16 amino acids. The CDR3, as DNA: TGTGCCTGGAGTGTTTGGTCAGGGCAGTTTTCCTACGAGCAGTACTTC. Amino acid sequence: CAWSVWSGQFSYEQYF.